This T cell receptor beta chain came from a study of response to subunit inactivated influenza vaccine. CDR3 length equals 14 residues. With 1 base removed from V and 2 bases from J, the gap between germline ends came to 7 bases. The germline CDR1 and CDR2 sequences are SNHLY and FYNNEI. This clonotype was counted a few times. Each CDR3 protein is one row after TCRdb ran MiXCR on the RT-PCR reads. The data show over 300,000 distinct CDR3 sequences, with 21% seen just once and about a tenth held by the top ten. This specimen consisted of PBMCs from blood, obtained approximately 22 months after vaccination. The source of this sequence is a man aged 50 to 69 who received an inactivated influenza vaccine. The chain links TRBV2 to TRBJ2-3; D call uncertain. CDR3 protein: CASSEGPNTDTQYF. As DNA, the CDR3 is TGTGCCAGCAGTGAAGGACCGAACACAGATACGCAGTATTTT.